The 24 T cell receptor beta chains reported below all come from one sample, sequenced in a study of Tregs in tolerant kidney transplant recipients. Repertoires were generated with immunoSEQ multiplex PCR, while TCRdb's copy carries only in-frame clones and drops some. The sample totals some 30,000 clones. The nonmyeloablative bone marrow transplants came from related graft donors, with transient mixed chimerism. This specimen consisted of CD4+ T cells from blood (PBMCs), obtained 24 months after the transplant. The receptors derive from a human patient who received a combined kidney and bone marrow transplant. Some T cells may be graft donor cells.

Comments on this clone: The read halts 3 residues ahead of the CDR3 end, with the missing end drawn from the germline J gene. This sequence joins TRBV2 and TRBJ2-1, with 9 bases identical to TRBD1. The junction had 8 bases not matched to a gene; V was cut back by 2 bases and J by 9 bases. Germline V gives CDR1 SNHLY, CDR2 FYNNEI. This CDR3 is built from 15 residues. The CDR3: CASSEQTGGTGEQFF. CDR3 DNA, as far as it was read: TGTGCCAGCAGTGAACAGACAGGGGGTACGGGTGAG. The full variable domain, in which reference TRBV2 and TRBJ2-1 provide the parts outside the CDR3, is EPEVTQTPSHQVTQMGQEVILRCVPISNHLYFYWYRQILGQKVEFLVSFYNNEISEKSEIFDDQFSVERPDGSNFTLKIRSTKLEDSAMYFCASSEQTGGTGEQFFGPGTRLTVL.

In the case of this clone: The read finishes 3 residues shy of the CDR3 end, and the germline J gene is used to complete it. The J gene is TRBJ1-4, the V gene TRBV10-1; TRBD1 matches at 8 bases. Trimming at V came to 3 bases and at J to 3 bases, leaving 6 bases not matched to a gene. CDR1 is WNHNN, CDR2 SYGVQD, per germline (reference sequence). The CDR3 spans 16 residues. The covered CDR3 bases are TGCGCCAGCAGTGACCCTGGACAGGGACCTAATGAAAAA. Its translation is CASSDPGQGPNEK. From start to end, the CDR3 is CASSDPGQGPNEKLFF.

Details on this clone: The DNA ends 3 residues before the CDR3 does, and the rest of the CDR3 is filled in from the germline J gene. The rearrangement joins TRBV2 to TRBJ2-1, with D perhaps TRBD1 (6 bases). The CDR3 has 13 amino acids. Germline CDR1 is SNHLY and CDR2 is FYNNEI. Trimming removed 6 bases from V and 7 bases from J, with 13 bases in between. Incomplete CDR3 DNA: TGTGCCAGCAGCTTACAAACAGGGAATGAG. It encodes CASSLQTGNE. The entire CDR3 protein reads CASSLQTGNEQFF.

For this clone: The read halts 3 residues ahead of the CDR3 end, with the missing end drawn from the germline J gene. The V call is TRBV7-7, the J call TRBJ2-1, with 13 bases fitting TRBD2. Germline V gives CDR1 SSHAT, CDR2 FNYEAQ (reference sequence). This CDR3 contains 17 residues. Trimming at V came to 2 bases and at J to 6 bases, leaving 7 bases not matched to a gene. Here the CDR3 reads CASSLRLGTSGINEQFF. The CDR3 DNA, read in part, is TGTGCCAGCAGCTTAAGATTGGGGACTAGCGGGATCAATGAG.

As to this clone: The junction does not match germline at one end; this may be a read error. The CDR3 is cut off 3 residues early in the read; its end comes from the germline J gene. J is TRBJ2-2 and V is TRBV4-2; 8 nucleotides align to TRBD2. Per the germline V gene, CDR1 is LGHNA and CDR2 is YNFKEQ. This CDR3 is 16 amino acids long. The CDR3 protein is CASSQASGGNTGELFF. The sequenced part of the CDR3 DNA is TGCGCCAGCAGCCAAGCAAGCGGGGGGAACACCGGGGAG.

CDR3 sequence reads: CASSPHPTDITGELFF. CDR3 DNA, as far as it was read: TGTGCCAGCAGCCCCCACCCCACAGACATCACCGGGGAG. The chain employs TRBV7-3 and TRBJ2-2; D gene uncertain. Coverage ceases 3 residues before the CDR3 finishes, and the germline J gene fills in the end. The V and J ends lost 5 bases and 4 bases respectively, with 17 bases between them. The CDR3 consists of 16 residues. The germline V gene has CDR1 SGHTA and CDR2 FQGTGA.

A word on this clone: The CDR3 goes on 3 residues after the read ends, and that part is filled in from the germline J gene. The chain combines TRBV30 with TRBJ2-7; possible D gene TRBD2, 5 bases. V lost 0 bases, J lost 4 bases, and 10 bases lay in between. There are 13 residues in the CDR3. CDR1 is GTSNPN, CDR2 SVGIG, per germline (reference sequence). The covered CDR3 bases are TGTGCCTGGAGTGTACGTGCGGGTTACGAG. Amino acid sequence: CAWSVRAGYE. The complete CDR3 reads CAWSVRAGYEQYF.

CDR3 bases read: TGTGCCAGCACCCTAGCGGGAGGGCTCGAG. Translation: CASTLAGGLE. The entire CDR3 protein reads CASTLAGGLEQYF. The V gene is TRBV11-2, the J gene TRBJ2-7, with 12 bases identical to TRBD2. The DNA ends 3 residues before the CDR3 does, and the rest of the CDR3 is filled in from the germline J gene. The V gene's germline CDR1 is SGHAT and CDR2 FQNNGV. The J segment lost 6 bases and the V segment lost 7 bases, leaving 4 bases of the junction unmatched. The length of the CDR3 is 13 residues.

On this clone itself: From the germline J gene comes the end of the CDR3, since the read stops 3 residues before it. The V and J genes are TRBV18 and TRBJ1-5; no firm D call. Deletions cut 3 bases from V and 0 bases from J, with 6 bases between. Germline CDR1 and CDR2: KGHSH and LQKENI. CDR3 length equals 14 residues. The sequenced CDR3 bases are TGTGCCAGCTCACCTCAGAATAGCAATCAGCCC. It specifies CASSPQNSNQP. In full, the CDR3 reads CASSPQNSNQPQHF.

On this clone: The read falls 3 residues short of the CDR3 end, and the missing part is taken from the germline J gene. V and J are TRBV6-2 or TRBV6-3 and TRBJ2-7; D is possibly TRBD2 (5 bases). This CDR3 is 14 amino acids long. Germline V CDR1 and CDR2: MNHEY, SVGEGT. V gave up 7 bases and J gave up 3 bases, with 16 bases separating them. The CDR3 DNA, read in part, is TGTGCCAGCAAAAGGGTAGCGCTAGGCTACGAG. This encodes CASKRVALGYE. The whole CDR3 protein is CASKRVALGYEQYF.

On this clone: Germline and junction disagree at one end, which may indicate a read error. The CDR3 end lies 3 residues beyond the end of the read and is filled in from the germline J gene. The chain recombines TRBV4-2 with TRBJ2-7; no firm D call. The germline CDR1 and CDR2 sequences are LGHNA and YNFKEQ. CDR3 length: 17 residues. The CDR3 protein is CASSQAPAPRGGYEQYF. The DNA read from the CDR3 is TGCGCCAGCAGCCAAGCCCCCGCCCCCAGAGGTGGCTACGAG.

As concerns this clone: The CDR3 end falls 3 residues outside the read, so it is completed with the germline J gene. J is TRBJ2-3 and V is TRBV20-1, with TRBD1 matching 10 bases. With V trimmed by 5 bases and J by 5 bases, 7 bases remained unmatched. The CDR3 contains 14 residues. Germline V CDR1 and CDR2: DFQATT, SNEGSKA (reference sequence). The CDR3 region is CSAPRQGAVDTQYF. CDR3 bases read: TGCAGTGCTCCCCGACAGGGGGCAGTAGATACG.

Of note for this clone: The sequence runs out 3 residues before the end of the CDR3; the remainder is reconstructed from the germline J gene. The chain is built from TRBV20-1 and TRBJ1-6; 9 bases fit TRBD1. This CDR3 spans 20 amino acids. Germline assignment: CDR1 DFQATT and CDR2 SNEGSKA (reference sequence). Trimming took 3 bases from V and 0 from J; bases not matched to a gene: 15. The sequenced part of the CDR3 DNA is TGCAGTGCTAGTCCCATTGGGGGACAGGGACCATCCTCCTATAATTCACCC. Encoded protein: CSASPIGGQGPSSYNSP. The CDR3 in its entirety is CSASPIGGQGPSSYNSPLHF.

As concerns this clone: The read halts 3 residues ahead of the CDR3 end, with the missing end drawn from the germline J gene. The V gene is TRBV7-9, the J gene TRBJ2-7; TRBD2 is a possible D gene (6 bases). The ends were cut back, 1 base at V and 6 bases at J, with 10 bases in the middle. Germline values: CDR1 SEHNR, CDR2 FQNEAQ (reference sequence). CDR3 size: 13 residues. The CDR3 loop reads CASSLDLGGEQYF. The covered CDR3 bases are TGTGCCAGCAGCTTAGATCTGGGGGGCGAG.

Turning to this clone: Read data end 3 residues before the CDR3 end; the end is taken from the germline J gene. The chain employs TRBV20-1 and TRBJ1-6; D is undetermined. The CDR3 consists of 12 residues. CDR1 and CDR2 from the germline V gene are DFQATT and SNEGSKA (reference sequence). The V end lost 6 bases, the J end lost 3 bases, and 6 bases lay between the germline ends. The sequenced CDR3 bases are TGCAGTGCCGGGGACTATAATTCACCC. This sequence encodes CSAGDYNSP. The whole CDR3 region reads CSAGDYNSPLHF.

Turning to this clone: Relative to the germline gene, one junction end is altered; a read error may explain this. Coverage ceases 3 residues before the CDR3 finishes, and the germline J gene fills in the end. The J gene is TRBJ2-2, the V gene TRBV30; D is perhaps TRBD2 (6 bases). Looked up from germline, CDR1 is GTSNPN and CDR2 is SVGIG (reference sequence). CDR3 size: 16 residues. CDR3 amino acids: CARSQDGGANTGELFF. The part of the CDR3 DNA that was read is TGTGCCCGGAGCCAAGACGGAGGGGCTAACACCGGGGAG. The entire variable domain, with the rest obtained from reference TRBV30 and TRBJ2-2, is as follows: SQTIHQWPATLVQPVGSPLSLECTVEGTSNPNLYWYRQAAGRGLQLLFYSVGIGQISSEVPQNLSASRPQDRQFILSSKKLLLSDSGFYLCARSQDGGANTGELFFGEGSRLTVL.

The CDR3 region is CASKPGQGAHEQYF. CDR3 DNA (partial): TGTGCCAGTAAGCCGGGACAGGGGGCCCACGAG. This rearrangement joins TRBV19 to TRBJ2-7, with 12 bases that match TRBD1. The read ends 3 residues early relative to the CDR3; the germline J gene fills the gap. Germline V lookup: CDR1 LNHDA, CDR2 SQIVND (reference sequence). CDR3 length equals 14 residues. J was trimmed by 5 bases and V by 7 bases; bases with no gene match: 6.

Regarding this clone: The read is 3 residues too short to cover the CDR3 end, so that end is filled in from the germline J gene. This chain uses TRBV7-8 with TRBJ2-3; 11 bases map to TRBD2. The CDR3 totals 16 residues. CDR1 is SGHVS, CDR2 FQNEAQ, per germline. V lost 6 bases to trimming and J lost 6 bases; unmatched junction nucleotides: 11. CDR3 protein: CASRPLTSGTGDTQYF. The CDR3 bases that were read are TGTGCCAGCAGGCCCTTGACTAGCGGGACTGGGGATACG.

Notes on this clone: With the read ending 3 residues before the CDR3 end, the germline J gene is used to fill in that end. The chain employs TRBV19 and TRBJ1-1; D gene uncertain. Germline lookup yields CDR1 LNHDA and CDR2 SQIVND (reference sequence). The CDR3 has 12 amino acids. Trimming removed 6 bases at V and 5 bases at J, with 10 bases between. The CDR3: CASRQWATEAFF. The covered CDR3 bases are TGTGCCAGTAGACAATGGGCAACTGAA.

Points on this clone: The CDR3 end lies 3 residues beyond the end of the read and is filled in from the germline J gene. J is TRBJ2-5 and V is TRBV7-3, with a tentative D call TRBD2 (5 bases). The CDR3 length is 14 residues. Germline V gives CDR1 SGHTA, CDR2 FQGTGA. Trimming shortened V by 1 base and J by 6 bases, and 12 bases separated the two germline ends. The CDR3: CASSLMSDSQTQYF. The DNA read from the CDR3 is TGTGCCAGCAGCTTAATGTCGGACTCTCAGACC. Drawing the rest from reference TRBV7-3 and TRBJ2-5, the complete variable domain is GAGVSQTPSNKVTEKGKYVELRCDPISGHTALYWYRQSLGQGPEFLIYFQGTGAADDSGLPNDRFFAVRPEGSVSTLKIQRTERGDSAVYLCASSLMSDSQTQYFGPGTRLLVL.

As regards this clone: The read terminates 3 residues before the CDR3 end, so the remaining end is supplied by the germline J gene. This chain links TRBV2 with TRBJ2-7; 9 nucleotides match TRBD2. Germline trimming cut 5 bases from V and 6 bases from J; bases unmatched to any gene: 8. CDR3 size: 14 residues. Germline lookup yields CDR1 SNHLY and CDR2 FYNNEI. The CDR3: CASSLGLAGLEQYF. The sequenced part of the CDR3 DNA is TGTGCCAGCAGTCTCGGGCTAGCGGGACTCGAG.

Regarding this clone: The read is 3 residues too short to cover the CDR3 end, so that end is filled in from the germline J gene. V and J are TRBV7-2 and TRBJ2-3; D not resolved. This CDR3 spans 12 amino acids. V lost 5 bases to trimming and J lost 6 bases, with 9 bases between them. In germline, CDR1 is SGHTA, CDR2 FQGNSA. CDR3 loop: CASSIGRDTQYF. The CDR3 DNA, read in part, is TGTGCCAGCAGCATCGGCAGGGATACG.

Concerning this clone itself: The DNA ends 3 residues before the CDR3 does, and the rest of the CDR3 is filled in from the germline J gene. The chain recombines TRBV5-5 with TRBJ2-5; D unresolved. Deletions cut 0 bases from V and 1 base from J, with 4 bases between. Germline V gene sequence: CDR1 SGHKS, CDR2 YYEKEE (reference sequence). The CDR3 has 13 amino acids. The part of the CDR3 DNA that was read is TGTGCCAGCAGCTTGGGGGCCCAAGAGACC. This encodes CASSLGAQET. The entire CDR3 protein is CASSLGAQETQYF.

Note on this clone: The read falls 3 residues short of the CDR3 end, and the missing part is taken from the germline J gene. J is TRBJ2-1 and V is TRBV9; TRBD2 is a possible D gene (6 bases). V dropped 3 bases and J dropped 9 bases, with 13 bases sitting between them. This CDR3 comprises 13 residues. Germline loops: CDR1 SGDLS, CDR2 YYNGEE. The sequenced CDR3 bases are TGTGCCAGCAGCGGGCCCTGGAGGGGTGAG. This encodes CASSGPWRGE. The full-length CDR3 reads as CASSGPWRGEQFF.